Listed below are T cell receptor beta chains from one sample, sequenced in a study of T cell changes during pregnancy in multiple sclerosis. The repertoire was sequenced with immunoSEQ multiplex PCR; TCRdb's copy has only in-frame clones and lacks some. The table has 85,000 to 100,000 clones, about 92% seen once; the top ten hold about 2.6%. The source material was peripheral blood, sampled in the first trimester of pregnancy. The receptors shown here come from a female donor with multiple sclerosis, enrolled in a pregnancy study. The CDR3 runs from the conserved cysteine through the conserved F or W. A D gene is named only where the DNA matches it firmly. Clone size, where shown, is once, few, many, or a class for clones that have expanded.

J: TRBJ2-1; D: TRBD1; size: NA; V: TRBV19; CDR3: CASSGTDNEQFF; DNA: TGTGCCAGTAGCGGGACAGACAATGAGCAGTTCTTC
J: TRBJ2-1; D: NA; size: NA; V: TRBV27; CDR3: CASGRQVVGYSSYNEQFF; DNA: TGTGCCAGCGGGCGACAGGTCGTGGGCTATAGCTCCTACAATGAGCAGTTCTTC
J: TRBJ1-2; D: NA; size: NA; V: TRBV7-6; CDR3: CASSGGVGYGYTF; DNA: TGTGCCAGCTCTGGGGGGGTCGGCTATGGCTACACCTTC
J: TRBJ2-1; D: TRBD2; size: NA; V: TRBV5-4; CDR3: CASSFELAGINEQFF; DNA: TGTGCCAGCAGCTTTGAACTAGCGGGAATAAATGAGCAGTTCTTC
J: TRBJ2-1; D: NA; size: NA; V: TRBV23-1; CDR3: CASSQYGGPLSLPYNEQFF; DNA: TGCGCCAGCAGTCAATATGGGGGCCCACTCTCCCTACCTTACAATGAGCAGTTCTTC
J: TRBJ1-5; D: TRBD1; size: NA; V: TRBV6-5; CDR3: CASRSGGSSQPQHF; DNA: TGTGCCAGCAGGTCAGGGGGGTCATCGCAGCCCCAGCATTTT
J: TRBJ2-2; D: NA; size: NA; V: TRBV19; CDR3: CASSTVNTGELFF; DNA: TGTGCCAGTAGTACGGTAAACACCGGGGAGCTGTTTTTT
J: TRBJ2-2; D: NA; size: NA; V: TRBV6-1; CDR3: CASSEQVNTGELFF; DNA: TGTGCCAGCAGTGAACAGGTGAACACCGGGGAGCTGTTTTTT
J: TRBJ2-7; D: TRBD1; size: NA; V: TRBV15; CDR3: CATSRDALGQGLNSYEQYF; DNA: TGTGCCACCAGCAGAGATGCCTTAGGACAGGGCCTCAATTCCTACGAGCAGTACTTC
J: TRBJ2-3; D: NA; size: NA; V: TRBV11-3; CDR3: CASSLGDTGRTDTQYF; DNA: TGTGCCAGCAGCTTAGGGGACACGGGACGCACAGATACGCAGTATTTT
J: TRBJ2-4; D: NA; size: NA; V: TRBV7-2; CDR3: CASSSTNMGNIQYF; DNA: TGTGCCAGCAGCTCAACTAATATGGGAAACATTCAGTACTTC
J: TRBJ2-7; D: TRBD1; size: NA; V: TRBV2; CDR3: CASKALGQGPYEQYF; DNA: TGTGCCAGCAAAGCTCTTGGACAGGGACCCTACGAGCAGTACTTC
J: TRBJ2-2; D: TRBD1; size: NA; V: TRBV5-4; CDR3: CASSLGQGAGELFF; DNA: TGTGCCAGCAGCTTGGGACAGGGGGCCGGGGAGCTGTTTTTT
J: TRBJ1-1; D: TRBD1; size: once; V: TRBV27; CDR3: CASSPGQGEMNTEAFF; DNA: TGTGCCAGCAGTCCGGGACAGGGGGAAATGAACACTGAAGCTTTCTTT
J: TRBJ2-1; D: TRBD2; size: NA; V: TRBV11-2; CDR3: CASSFLTSGLDYNEQFF; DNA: TGTGCCAGCAGCTTTTTGACTAGCGGACTGGACTACAATGAGCAGTTCTTC
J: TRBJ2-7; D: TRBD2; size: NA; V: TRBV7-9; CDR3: CASSPPLAGDSYEQYF; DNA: TGTGCCAGCAGCCCACCCTTAGCGGGGGATTCCTACGAGCAGTACTTC
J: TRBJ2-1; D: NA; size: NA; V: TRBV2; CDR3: CASSDRLGGLNEQFF; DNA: TGTGCCAGCAGTGATCGACTGGGGGGACTCAATGAGCAGTTCTTC
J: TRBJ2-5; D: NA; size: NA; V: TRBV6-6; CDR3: CASSYHSLGGQETQYF; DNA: TGTGCCAGCAGTTACCATTCCCTCGGGGGCCAAGAGACCCAGTACTTC
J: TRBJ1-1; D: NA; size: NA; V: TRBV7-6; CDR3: CASSFPGGRGVTEAFF; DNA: TGTGCCAGCAGCTTCCCCGGCGGGCGGGGAGTCACTGAAGCTTTCTTT
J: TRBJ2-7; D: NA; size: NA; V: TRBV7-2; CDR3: CASSTPSGTNLLDEQYF; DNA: TGTGCCAGCAGCACCCCCTCCGGGACAAACCTACTCGACGAGCAGTACTTC
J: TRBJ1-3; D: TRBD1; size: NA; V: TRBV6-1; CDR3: CASSERGDSRSSYF; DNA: TGTGCCAGCAGTGAAAGGGGGGACAGTCGATCGTCATATTTT
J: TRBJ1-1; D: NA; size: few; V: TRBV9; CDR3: CASSAYEAGMNTEAFF; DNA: TGTGCCAGCAGCGCCTACGAAGCGGGAATGAACACTGAAGCTTTCTTT
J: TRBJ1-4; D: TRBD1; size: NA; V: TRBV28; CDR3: CASSYRGDHEKLFF; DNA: TGTGCCAGCAGCTACAGGGGCGATCATGAAAAACTGTTTTTT
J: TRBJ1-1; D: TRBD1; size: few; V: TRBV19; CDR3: CASSIVGQGGAAFF; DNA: TGTGCCAGTAGTATTGTGGGACAGGGAGGCGCGGCTTTCTTT
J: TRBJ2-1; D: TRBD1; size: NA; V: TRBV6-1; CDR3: CASSRGQLYNEQFF; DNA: TGTGCCAGCAGTCGGGGACAGCTTTACAATGAGCAGTTCTTC
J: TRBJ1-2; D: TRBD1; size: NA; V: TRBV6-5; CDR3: CASSYRDREGYTF; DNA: TGTGCCAGCAGTTACAGGGACAGGGAGGGCTACACCTTC
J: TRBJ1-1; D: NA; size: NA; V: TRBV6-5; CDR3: CASSYGAGRGEAFF; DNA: TGTGCCAGCAGTTACGGGGCAGGGAGGGGTGAAGCTTTCTTT
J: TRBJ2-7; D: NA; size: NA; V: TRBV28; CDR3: CASSSGGSGAYEQYF; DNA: TGTGCCAGCAGTTCTGGTGGTAGCGGAGCCTACGAGCAGTACTTC
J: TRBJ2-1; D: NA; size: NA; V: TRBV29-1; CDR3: CSARAPVFNEQFF; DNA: TGCAGCGCCAGGGCACCAGTCTTTAATGAGCAGTTCTTC
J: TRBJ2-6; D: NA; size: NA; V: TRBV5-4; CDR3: CASSSILSGANVLTF; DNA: TGTGCCAGCAGCAGCATCCTCTCTGGGGCCAACGTCCTGACTTTC
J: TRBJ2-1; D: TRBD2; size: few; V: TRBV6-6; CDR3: CASSYSGLGVSEFF; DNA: TGTGCCAGCAGTTACTCGGGACTAGGCGTGAGTGAGTTCTTC
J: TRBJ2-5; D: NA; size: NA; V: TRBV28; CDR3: CASSRAGSQETQYF; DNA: TGTGCCAGCAGCCGCGCCGGGTCCCAAGAGACCCAGTACTTC
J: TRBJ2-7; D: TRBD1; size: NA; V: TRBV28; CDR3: CASSARDRGVYEQYF; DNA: TGTGCCAGCAGTGCACGGGACAGAGGGGTCTACGAGCAGTACTTC
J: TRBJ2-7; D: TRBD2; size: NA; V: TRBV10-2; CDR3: CASSATSGRASGEQYF; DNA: TGCGCCAGCAGTGCCACTAGCGGGAGGGCCTCAGGCGAGCAGTACTTC
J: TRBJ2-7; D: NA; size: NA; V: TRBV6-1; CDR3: CASSPRGTLGEQYF; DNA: TGTGCCAGCAGTCCTAGGGGAACCCTCGGAGAGCAGTACTTC
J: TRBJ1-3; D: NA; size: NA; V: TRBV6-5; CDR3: CASGANGNTIYF; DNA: TGTGCCAGCGGGGCTAACGGAAACACCATATATTTT
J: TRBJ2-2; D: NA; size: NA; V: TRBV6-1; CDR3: CASSEFLGGTGELFF; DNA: TGTGCCAGCAGTGAATTTCTAGGGGGAACCGGGGAGCTGTTTTTT
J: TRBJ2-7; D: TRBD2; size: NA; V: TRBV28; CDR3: CASRLLAGLSYEQYF; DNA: TGTGCCAGCAGATTACTAGCGGGGCTCTCCTACGAGCAGTACTTC
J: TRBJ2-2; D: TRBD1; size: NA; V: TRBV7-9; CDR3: CASSHDRARRTGELFF; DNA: TGTGCCAGCAGCCACGACAGGGCGAGGCGGACCGGGGAGCTGTTTTTT
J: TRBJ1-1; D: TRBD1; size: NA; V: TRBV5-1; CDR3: CASTSYPGQGNTEAFF; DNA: TGCGCCAGCACGAGCTACCCGGGACAGGGGAACACTGAAGCTTTCTTT
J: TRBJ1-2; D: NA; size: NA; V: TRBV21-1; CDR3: CASRTKKGQLYGYTF; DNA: TGTGCCAGCAGGACTAAAAAGGGCCAACTATATGGCTACACCTTC
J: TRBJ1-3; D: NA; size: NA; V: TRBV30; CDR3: CASTLGQYTIYF; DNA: TGTGCCTCCACGCTAGGTCAATACACCATATATTTT
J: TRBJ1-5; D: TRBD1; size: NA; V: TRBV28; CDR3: CASRGQGASQPQHF; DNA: TGTGCCAGCAGAGGACAGGGGGCCTCTCAGCCCCAGCATTTT
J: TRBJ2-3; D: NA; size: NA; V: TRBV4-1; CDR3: CASSQEQGRLTDTQYF; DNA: TGCGCCAGCAGCCAAGAGCAGGGTAGGCTCACAGATACGCAGTATTTT
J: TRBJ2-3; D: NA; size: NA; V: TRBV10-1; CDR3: CASSETAGASTDTQYF; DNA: TGCGCCAGCAGTGAGACCGCGGGTGCTAGCACAGATACGCAGTATTTT
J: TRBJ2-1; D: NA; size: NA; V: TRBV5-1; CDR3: CASSLVPGNEQFF; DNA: TGCGCCAGCAGCTTGGTCCCGGGCAATGAGCAGTTCTTC
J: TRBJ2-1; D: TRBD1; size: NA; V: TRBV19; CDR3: CASRDRVVHEQFF; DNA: TGTGCCAGCAGAGACAGGGTTGTCCATGAGCAGTTCTTC
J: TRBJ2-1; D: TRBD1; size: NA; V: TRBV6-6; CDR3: CASSYPGTGNEQFF; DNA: TGTGCCAGCAGTTACCCCGGGACAGGCAATGAGCAGTTCTTC
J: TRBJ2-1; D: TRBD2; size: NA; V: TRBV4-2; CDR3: CASSQMGLAGYNEQFF; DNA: TGTGCCAGCAGCCAAATGGGACTAGCGGGATACAATGAGCAGTTCTTC
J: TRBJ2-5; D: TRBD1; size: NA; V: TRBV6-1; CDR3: CASSEAPLLGTGRQETQYF; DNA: TGTGCCAGCAGTGAAGCCCCCCTACTTGGGACAGGGAGGCAAGAGACCCAGTACTTC
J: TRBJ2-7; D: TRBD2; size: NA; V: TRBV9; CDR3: CASSPFSGISYEQYF; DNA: TGTGCCAGCAGCCCTTTTAGCGGGATCAGCTACGAGCAGTACTTC
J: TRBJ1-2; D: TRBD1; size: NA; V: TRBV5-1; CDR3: CASSTPGQGDGYTF; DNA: TGCGCCAGCAGCACGCCCGGACAGGGTGATGGCTACACCTTC
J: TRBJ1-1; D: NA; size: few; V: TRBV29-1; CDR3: CSVLTENTEAFF; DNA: TGCAGCGTTTTGACAGAGAACACTGAAGCTTTCTTT